Shown below are 20 T cell receptor beta chains from a single sample sequenced in a study of radiotherapy plus CTLA-4 blockade in lung cancer. Some clones are missing from TCRdb's copy, which holds only in-frame ones; the method was immunoSEQ multiplex PCR. The profile covers 80,000 to 95,000 clones, with roughly four fifths appearing a single time and roughly 0.82% taken by the ten largest. The source material was peripheral blood, sampled from a patient treated with radiotherapy plus ipilimumab. These receptors all come from a human donor with non-small cell lung cancer who had stable disease on radiotherapy plus ipilimumab.

J is TRBJ1-6 and V is TRBV19; possibly TRBD1 for D (5 bases). The CDR3 runs to 13 residues. V dropped 8 bases and J dropped 7 bases, with 12 bases sitting between them. CDR1 and CDR2 from the germline V gene are LNHDA and SQIVND (reference sequence). CDR3 sequence: CASDGGKNSPLHF. The CDR3 nucleotides are TGTGCCAGTGACGGGGGGAAGAATTCACCCCTCCACTTT.

This rearrangement joins TRBV10-1 to TRBJ2-7, with 7 bases matching TRBD1. This CDR3 is 12 amino acids long. Germline V lookup: CDR1 WNHNN, CDR2 SYGVQD (reference sequence). Unmatched junction bases numbered 0, after V lost 4 bases and J lost 3 bases. This CDR3 is CASSGTGYEQYF. In nucleotides, the CDR3 is TGCGCCAGCAGTGGGACAGGCTACGAGCAGTACTTC.

The chain uses TRBV5-1 and TRBJ2-3; the match to TRBD2 covers 12 bases. The ends lost 0 bases at V and 4 bases at J; junction bases unmatched: 0. The CDR3 is 15 amino acids. The germline gives CDR1 SGHRS, CDR2 YFSETQ. CDR3 sequence (DNA): TGCGCCAGCAGCTTGGGACTAGCGGGGGCAGATACGCAGTATTTT. This translates into CASSLGLAGADTQYF. Filled out from reference TRBV5-1 and TRBJ2-3, the complete variable domain reads KAGVTQTPRYLIKTRGQQVTLSCSPISGHRSVSWYQQTPGQGLQFLFEYFSETQRNKGNFPGRFSGRQFSNSRSEMNVSTLELGDSALYLCASSLGLAGADTQYFGPGTRLTVL.

The V gene is TRBV5-4, the J gene TRBJ2-7; D call uncertain. The CDR3 sequence is 11 residues long. V was pared by 0 bases and J by 6 bases, with 4 bases between. Germline V gene data show CDR1 as SGHNT and CDR2 as YYREEE (reference sequence). CDR3 amino acids: CASSLVSEQYF. CDR3 DNA sequence: TGTGCCAGCAGCTTGGTGAGCGAGCAGTACTTC.

The CDR3, as DNA: TGCAGCGTTCGCACCTCAAGGGAAACCTACGAGCAGTACTTC. Amino acids: CSVRTSRETYEQYF. The V and J genes are TRBV29-1 and TRBJ2-7, with D unclear. The CDR3 runs 14 residues. Trimming took 5 bases from V and 2 from J, leaving 16 bases between them. Germline V lookup: CDR1 SQVTM, CDR2 ANQGSEA.

V is TRBV10-2 and J is TRBJ2-3; D remains unclear. The CDR3 length is 13 residues. In germline, CDR1 is WSHSY, CDR2 SAAADI. V was cut by 4 bases and J by 0 bases, with 5 bases left in between. The CDR3 protein is CASSVTSTDTQYF. In nucleotides, the CDR3 is TGCGCCAGCAGTGTGACTAGCACAGATACGCAGTATTTT.

The chain couples TRBV27 to TRBJ2-7; 12 nucleotides match TRBD2. The junction had 3 bases not matched to a gene; V was cut back by 4 bases and J by 2 bases. The germline V gene encodes CDR1 MNHEY and CDR2 SMNVEV (reference sequence). This CDR3 has 15 amino acids. CDR3 in DNA: TGTGCCAGCAGTTCCAGACTAGCGGGAGCCTACGAGCAGTACTTC. Residues: CASSSRLAGAYEQYF.

The CDR3 here is CASSFRGTGVSGYTF. CDR3 nucleotides: TGTGCCAGCAGTTTCCGAGGGACAGGGGTGTCAGGCTACACCTTC. The chain carries TRBV27 and TRBJ1-2; 10 positions match TRBD1. The CDR3 has 15 amino acids. The junction had 9 bases not matched to a gene; V was cut back by 3 bases and J by 8 bases. Germline CDR1 is MNHEY and CDR2 is SMNVEV (reference sequence).

This clone showed up just a few times. The chain uses TRBV6-1 and TRBJ2-1; perhaps TRBD1 as D (6 bases). CDR1 is MNHNS, CDR2 SASEGT, per germline. The CDR3 sequence is 13 residues long. Trimming stripped 2 bases from V and 6 bases from J, with 8 bases between. For the CDR3, the DNA is TGTGCCAGCAGTGAAATCAGGGGCAATGAGCAGTTCTTC. Translation gives CASSEIRGNEQFF.

V and J are TRBV7-3 and TRBJ2-2, with D possibly being TRBD2 (6 bases). The V end was cut by 4 bases, the J end by 6 bases, with 6 bases between. The CDR3 extends over 12 amino acids. CDR1 and CDR2 from the germline V gene are SGHTA and FQGTGA. The CDR3 loop is CASSSSAGELFF. DNA for the CDR3: TGTGCCAGCAGCTCTAGCGCCGGGGAGCTGTTTTTT.

The chain joins TRBV6-5 to TRBJ2-1, with D tentatively TRBD1 or TRBD2 (5 bases each). The germline CDR1 and CDR2 sequences are MNHEY and SVGAGI. Deletions cut 5 bases from V and 3 bases from J, with 14 bases between. The CDR3 runs 15 residues. This chain's CDR3 is CASSLGAEIYNEQFF. The CDR3 bases are TGTGCCAGCAGTCTCGGGGCGGAGATCTACAATGAGCAGTTCTTC.

The chain is built from TRBV11-2 and TRBJ1-2; D is perhaps TRBD1 (5 bases). Per germline, CDR1 SGHAT and CDR2 FQNNGV. The CDR3 sequence is 15 residues long. V was cut by 3 bases and J by 3 bases, with 14 bases left in between. Here the CDR3 DNA reads TGTGCCAGCAGCTTTTCCAGGGACTCCCACTATGGCTACACCTTC. This translates into CASSFSRDSHYGYTF. The full variable domain, in which reference TRBV11-2 and TRBJ1-2 provide the parts outside the CDR3, is EAGVAQSPRYKIIEKRQSVAFWCNPISGHATLYWYQQILGQGPKLLIQFQNNGVVDDSQLPKDRFSAERLKGVDSTLKIQPAKLEDSAVYLCASSFSRDSHYGYTFGSGTRLTVV.

V usage is TRBV30 and J usage is TRBJ1-6; 8 bases fit TRBD1. The CDR3 spans 15 residues. Looked up from germline, CDR1 is GTSNPN and CDR2 is SVGIG (reference sequence). The J segment lost 9 bases and the V segment lost 0 bases, leaving 7 bases of the junction unmatched. For the CDR3, the DNA is TGTGCCTGGAGTGTGGAGGACAGGGAGAGTTCACCCCTCCACTTT. Its protein product is CAWSVEDRESSPLHF. The whole variable domain, remainder taken from reference TRBV30 and TRBJ1-6, is SQTIHQWPATLVQPVGSPLSLECTVEGTSNPNLYWYRQAAGRGLQLLFYSVGIGQISSEVPQNLSASRPQDRQFILSSKKLLLSDSGFYLCAWSVEDRESSPLHFGNGTRLTVT.

The chain is built from TRBV30 and TRBJ2-1, with 12 nucleotides matching TRBD2. The CDR3 is made up of 18 amino acids. CDR1 GTSNPN and CDR2 SVGIG come from the germline V gene (reference sequence). The ends lost 3 bases at V and 1 base at J; junction bases unmatched: 10. The CDR3 nucleotides read TGTGCCTGGAGGGGGGTGCTAGCGGGGGGGCTGTCCTACAATGAGCAGTTCTTC. Amino acid sequence: CAWRGVLAGGLSYNEQFF.

The chain joins TRBV28 to TRBJ1-1, with a weak D call TRBD1 (6 bases). Germline CDR1 MDHEN, CDR2 SYDVKM. The CDR3 spans 14 residues. V was shortened by 8 bases and J by 0 bases, with 13 bases between the two germline ends. CDR3 amino acids: CASQYGGLNTEAFF. In nucleotides, the CDR3 is TGTGCCAGCCAGTACGGGGGCCTGAACACTGAAGCTTTCTTT.

The CDR3 coding sequence is TGTGCCAGCTCACCAGGACAGGGGGCGATAGATACGCAGTATTTT. Translating gives CASSPGQGAIDTQYF. The genes are TRBV18 and TRBJ2-3; 11 nucleotides match TRBD1. This CDR3 has 15 residues. Germline V gene data show CDR1 as KGHSH and CDR2 as LQKENI. V dropped 2 bases and J dropped 5; count of bases not matched to a gene: 3. Together with reference TRBV18 and TRBJ2-3, the CDR3 gives the full variable domain: NAGVMQNPRHLVRRRGQEARLRCSPMKGHSHVYWYRQLPEEGLKFMVYLQKENIIDESGMPKERFSAEFPKEGPSILRIQQVVRGDSAAYFCASSPGQGAIDTQYFGPGTRLTVL.

V and J are TRBV12-5 and TRBJ2-3; 11 bases match TRBD1. The CDR3 spans 15 residues. J was trimmed by 3 bases and V by 6 bases; bases with no gene match: 5. Germline V lookup: CDR1 LGHNT, CDR2 FRNRAP. CDR3 DNA: TGTGCTAGTGGCCTAGGACAGGGGGCGACAGATACGCAGTATTTT. The encoded protein is CASGLGQGATDTQYF. The entire variable domain, with the rest obtained from reference TRBV12-5 and TRBJ2-3, is as follows: DARVTQTPRHKVTEMGQEVTMRCQPILGHNTVFWYRQTMMQGLELLAYFRNRAPLDDSGMPKDRFSAEMPDATLATLKIQPSEPRDSAVYFCASGLGQGATDTQYFGPGTRLTVL.

In DNA form, the CDR3 reads TGTGCCAGCAGCCACCCCGGATCGGGCCCTGGGGCCAACGTCCTGACTTTC. Translating gives CASSHPGSGPGANVLTF. The chain carries TRBV7-6 and TRBJ2-6; D gene ambiguous. This CDR3 has 17 residues. The germline gives CDR1 SGHVS, CDR2 FNYEAQ. Trimming pared 5 bases from V and 2 bases from J, leaving 16 bases between.

This clone was observed a few times. V is TRBV11-3 and J is TRBJ2-3; 10 nucleotides line up with TRBD2. CDR1 SGHNT and CDR2 YENEEA come from the germline V gene. This CDR3 spans 19 amino acids. The V segment lost 1 base and the J segment 1 base; nucleotides outside the gene matches: 11. The CDR3 nucleotides read TGTGCCAGCAGCTTAGGAAGGTCTAGCGGGAGTGGCGGCACAGATACGCAGTATTTT. The encoded protein is CASSLGRSSGSGGTDTQYF.

The CDR3 DNA is TGTGCCAGCAGCCCACAGGACTCTGGAAACACCATATATTTT. The encoded protein is CASSPQDSGNTIYF. The chain couples TRBV5-6 to TRBJ1-3, with D tentatively TRBD1 (5 bases). CDR1 SGHDT and CDR2 YYEEEE come from the germline V gene. This CDR3 is 14 amino acids long. V was cut by 4 bases and J by 0 bases, with 8 bases left in between.